This note documents a single TCR beta chain sequence. Its antigen is still unknown. Each of the CD4+ naive, central memory, regulatory and stem cell-like memory populations was sorted via CD45RO/CCR7/CD25/CD127/CD95/CD27. Sequencing targeted expressed TCRB transcripts, as all isolated RNA had been reverse transcribed. Data came from immunoSEQ multiplex PCR; TCRdb stores just in-frame clones and leaves some out. The sample consists of more than 140,000 clones, about 9.7% of them appearing once. The data belong to a study of beta chain features in type 1 diabetes. Study conclusions and caveats: In every one of the four CD4+ subsets, TCRB CDR3s were moderately but significantly shorter in Type 1 diabetes patients. Possibly, sequencing cDNA over-represented cells that had high TCR expression levels.

The germline V gene encodes CDR1 MNHEY and CDR2 SVGAGI. The CDR3 length is 14 residues. Between the trimmed V and J ends, which lost 2 bases and 0 bases, there was a span of 8 bases. This sequence joins TRBV6-5 and TRBJ2-7, with D unclear. The specimen was central memory CD4+ T cells from blood. This sequence originates from a woman in her 40s in good health. The chain's CDR3 is CASSYQRDSYEQYF. Here the CDR3 DNA reads TGTGCCAGCAGTTACCAGCGCGACTCCTACGAGCAGTACTTC.